The table lists the clone carrying this T cell receptor beta chain with a count of one. Its specificity is not known. This CDR3 comprises 12 residues. Germline V gene lookup returns CDR1 SGHTA and CDR2 FQGNSA. Trimming cost V 7 bases and J 0 bases, with 1 base left between them. This sample is drawn from a study of graft-versus-host responses after intestinal transplantation. The overall study: Each recipient received a multivisceral, liver-intestinal, or isolated intestinal graft. General study findings and limits: Declines in HvG clones occurring early post-transplant were associated with peak circulating GvH clone levels.

Method: immunoSEQ multiplex PCR; TCRdb's copy keeps in-frame clones and lacks some. This table holds about 110,000 clones, over 80% found once. The rearrangement uses TRBV7-2 and TRBJ1-6; no firm D call. This receptor was obtained from a human donor who was the organ donor for an intestinal transplant. Source: unstimulated CD4+ T cells sorted from spleen or lymph node cells, taken before transplant. CDR3 residues: CASNSYNSPLHF. The CDR3 bases are TGTGCCAGCAACTCCTATAATTCACCCCTCCACTTT.